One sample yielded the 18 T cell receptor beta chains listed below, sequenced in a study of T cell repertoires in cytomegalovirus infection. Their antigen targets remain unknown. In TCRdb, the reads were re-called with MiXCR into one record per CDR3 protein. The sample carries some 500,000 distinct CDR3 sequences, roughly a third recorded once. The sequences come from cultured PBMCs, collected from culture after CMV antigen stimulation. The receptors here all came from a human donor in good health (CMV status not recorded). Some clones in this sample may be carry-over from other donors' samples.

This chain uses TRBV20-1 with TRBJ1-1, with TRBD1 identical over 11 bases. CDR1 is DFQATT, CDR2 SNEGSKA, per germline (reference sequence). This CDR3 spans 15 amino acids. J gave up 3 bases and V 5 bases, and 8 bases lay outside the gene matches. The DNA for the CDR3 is TGCAGTGCTCGAAACCTGGGACAGGGGGACACTGAAGCTTTCTTT. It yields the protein CSARNLGQGDTEAFF.

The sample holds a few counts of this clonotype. The CDR3 is CSVVLAGGGEQYV. The CDR3 DNA is TGCAGCGTTGTACTAGCGGGAGGTGGGGAGCAGTACGTC. The rearrangement joins TRBV29-1 to TRBJ2-7; 12 bases are a match to TRBD2. Germline V CDR1 and CDR2: SQVTM, ANQGSEA. V gave up 4 bases and J gave up 7 bases; unmatched junction bases: 5. This CDR3 comprises 13 residues.

The CDR3 DNA is TGTGCCAGCAGCTTAGATTTATCGGGACTCCTCTCTGGGGCCAACGTCCTGACTTTC. This sequence encodes CASSLDLSGLLSGANVLTF. The rearrangement uses TRBV7-2 and TRBJ2-6; perhaps TRBD2 as D (6 bases). This CDR3 is 19 amino acids long. The V end was cut by 1 base, the J end by 0 bases, with 16 bases between. CDR1 SGHTA and CDR2 FQGNSA come from the germline V gene.

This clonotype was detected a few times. The DNA of the CDR3 is TGTGCCAGCAGCGTAAGACTAGCGGGAGTTCGCAATGAGCAGTTCTTC. Translation gives CASSVRLAGVRNEQFF. The chain combines TRBV11-2 with TRBJ2-1; TRBD2 matches 12 bases. The CDR3 runs to 16 residues. Germline V gives CDR1 SGHAT, CDR2 FQNNGV. The V segment lost 5 bases and the J segment 6 bases; nucleotides outside the gene matches: 8.

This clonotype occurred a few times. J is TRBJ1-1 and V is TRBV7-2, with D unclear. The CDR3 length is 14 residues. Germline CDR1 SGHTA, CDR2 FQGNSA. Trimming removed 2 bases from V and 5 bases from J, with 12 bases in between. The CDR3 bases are TGTGCCAGCAGCTTAACTTCAGATAGGACTGAAGCTTTCTTT. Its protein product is CASSLTSDRTEAFF.

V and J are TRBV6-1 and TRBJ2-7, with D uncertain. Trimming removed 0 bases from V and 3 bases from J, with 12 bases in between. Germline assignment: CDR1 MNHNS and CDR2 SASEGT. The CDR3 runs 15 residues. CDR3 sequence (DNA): TGTGCCAGCAGTGAAGCGCATCTGTCGAACTACGAGCAGTACGTC. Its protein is CASSEAHLSNYEQYV.

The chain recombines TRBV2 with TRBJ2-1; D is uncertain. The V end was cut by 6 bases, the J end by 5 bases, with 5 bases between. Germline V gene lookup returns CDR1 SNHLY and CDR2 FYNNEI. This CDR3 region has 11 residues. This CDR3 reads CASRINNEQFF. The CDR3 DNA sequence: TGTGCCAGCAGAATCAACAATGAGCAGTTCTTC.

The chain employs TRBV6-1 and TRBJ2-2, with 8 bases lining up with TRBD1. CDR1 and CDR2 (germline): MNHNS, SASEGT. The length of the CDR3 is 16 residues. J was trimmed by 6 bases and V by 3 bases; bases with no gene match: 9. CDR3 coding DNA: TGTGCCAGCAGTGAGATATGGCAGGGGGCCGCCGGGGAGCTGTTTTTT. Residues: CASSEIWQGAAGELFF.

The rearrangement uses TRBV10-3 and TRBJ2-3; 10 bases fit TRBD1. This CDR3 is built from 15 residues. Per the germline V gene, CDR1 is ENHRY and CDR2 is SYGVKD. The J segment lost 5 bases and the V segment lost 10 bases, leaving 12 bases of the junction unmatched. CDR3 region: CATKSGTGEGDTQYF. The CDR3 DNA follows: TGTGCCACGAAATCCGGGACAGGGGAGGGAGATACGCAGTATTTT.

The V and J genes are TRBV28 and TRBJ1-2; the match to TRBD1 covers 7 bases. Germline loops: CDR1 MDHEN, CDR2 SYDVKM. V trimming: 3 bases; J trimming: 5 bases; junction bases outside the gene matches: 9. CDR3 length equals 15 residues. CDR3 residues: CASSLGDRATYGYTF. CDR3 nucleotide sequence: TGTGCCAGCAGTTTGGGCGACAGGGCTACGTATGGCTACACCTTC.

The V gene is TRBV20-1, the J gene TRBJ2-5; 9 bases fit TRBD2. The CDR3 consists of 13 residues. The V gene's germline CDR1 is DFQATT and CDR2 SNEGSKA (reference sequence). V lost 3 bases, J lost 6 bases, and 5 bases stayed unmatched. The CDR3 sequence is CSARREGRQTQYF. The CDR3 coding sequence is TGCAGTGCTAGGCGGGAGGGCCGTCAGACCCAGTACTTC.

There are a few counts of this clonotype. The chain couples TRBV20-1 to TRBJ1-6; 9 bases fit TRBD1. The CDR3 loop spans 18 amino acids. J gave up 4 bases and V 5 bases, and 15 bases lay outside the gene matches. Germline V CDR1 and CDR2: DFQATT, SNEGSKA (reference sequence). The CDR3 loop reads CSAPGQGRFLKYNSPLHF. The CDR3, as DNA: TGCAGTGCTCCTGGACAGGGGAGGTTCTTGAAGTATAATTCACCCCTCCACTTT.

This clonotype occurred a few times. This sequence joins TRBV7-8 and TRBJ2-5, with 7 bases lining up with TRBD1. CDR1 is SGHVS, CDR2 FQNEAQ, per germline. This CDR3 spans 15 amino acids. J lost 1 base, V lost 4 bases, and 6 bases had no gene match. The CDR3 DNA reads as TGTGCCAGCAGCTATCGGACAGGCCGCCAAGAGACCCAGTACTTC. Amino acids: CASSYRTGRQETQYF.

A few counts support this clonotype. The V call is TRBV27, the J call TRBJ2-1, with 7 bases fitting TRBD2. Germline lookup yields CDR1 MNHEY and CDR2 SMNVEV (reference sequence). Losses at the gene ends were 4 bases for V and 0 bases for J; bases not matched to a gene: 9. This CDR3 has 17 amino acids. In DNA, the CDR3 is TGTGCCAGCAGTTCCCGACCACTAGCGATCTCCTACAATGAGCAGTTCTTC. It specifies CASSSRPLAISYNEQFF.

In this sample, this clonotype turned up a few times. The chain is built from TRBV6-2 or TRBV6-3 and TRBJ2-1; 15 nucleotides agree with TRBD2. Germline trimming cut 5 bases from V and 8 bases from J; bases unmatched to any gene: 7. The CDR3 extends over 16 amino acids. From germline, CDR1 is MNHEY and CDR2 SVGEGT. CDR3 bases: TGTGCCAGCAGTCAGGGGACTAGCGGGAGGTGGGATGAGCAGTTCTTC. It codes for CASSQGTSGRWDEQFF.

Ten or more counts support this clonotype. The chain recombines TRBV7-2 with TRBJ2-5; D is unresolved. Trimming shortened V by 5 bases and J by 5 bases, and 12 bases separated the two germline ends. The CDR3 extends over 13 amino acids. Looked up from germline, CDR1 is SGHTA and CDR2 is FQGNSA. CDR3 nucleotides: TGTGCCAGCAGCAAGCAGAGACGTGAGACCCAGTACTTC. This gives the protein CASSKQRRETQYF.

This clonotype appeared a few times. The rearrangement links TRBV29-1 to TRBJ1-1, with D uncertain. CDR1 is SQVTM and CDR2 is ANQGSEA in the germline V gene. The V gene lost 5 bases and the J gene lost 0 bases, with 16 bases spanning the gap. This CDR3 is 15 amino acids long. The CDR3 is CSVFRVQRVNTEAFF. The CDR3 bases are TGCAGCGTTTTTAGGGTCCAGAGGGTGAACACTGAAGCTTTCTTT.

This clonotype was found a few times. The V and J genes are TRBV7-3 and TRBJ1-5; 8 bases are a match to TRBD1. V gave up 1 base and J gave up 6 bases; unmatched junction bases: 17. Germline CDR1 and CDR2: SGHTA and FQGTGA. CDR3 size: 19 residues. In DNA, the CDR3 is TGTGCCAGCAGCTTAATAGCGTTGTCGGGACAGGAGATATCTCAGCCCCAGCATTTT. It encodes CASSLIALSGQEISQPQHF.